This T cell receptor beta chain appears in the sequencing data of a study of shared clonotypes between healthy human individuals. Study-level background: CD4 naive and CD4 memory each took three plates per donor, while CD8 naive took two and CD8 memory one.

Concerning this clone itself: Its antigen is not identified.

Study-level findings and limits: Blood was the only sampled material, and tissue repertoires likely differ.

The CDR3 totals 14 residues. V was clipped by 5 bases and J by 4 bases, with 14 bases between them. The germline V gene encodes CDR1 SGHTA and CDR2 FQGTGA. In the original workflow: Sequence data from immunoSEQ were junction-only and lacked quality scores; consequently, filtering differed. Clones were read by immunoSEQ multiplex PCR, and TCRdb kept only the in-frame ones, dropping some. From that table come the V and J calls and clone size; the DNA was used to work out D and trimming. In the table there are 600,000 to 800,000 clones, about two thirds of which are singletons. This clonotype was sampled from a woman aged 30 to 39 in good health. The gene calls are TRBV7-3 and TRBJ1-2, with D maybe TRBD1 (6 bases). The source material was memory CD4+ T cells sorted from blood. Indicated subset: CD45RA-negative fraction. The CDR3 nucleotides are TGTGCCAGCAGCCCCCGATTAGGGGGCTATGGCTACACCTTC. It codes for CASSPRLGGYGYTF. Full variable domain (rest looked up from reference TRBV7-3 and TRBJ1-2): GAGVSQTPSNKVTEKGKYVELRCDPISGHTALYWYRQSLGQGPEFLIYFQGTGAADDSGLPNDRFFAVRPEGSVSTLKIQRTERGDSAVYLCASSPRLGGYGYTFGSGTRLTVV.